Listed below are T cell receptor beta chains from one sample, sequenced in a study of blood T cell repertoires in COVID-19. TCRdb's table, derived via immunoSEQ multiplex PCR, lists solely in-frame clones and lacks some. The table lists around 58,000 clones, roughly 85% of them singletons. Material for sequencing was peripheral blood. These receptors came from a human donor in a cohort sampled during active COVID-19. CDR3s include the opening cysteine and the closing phenylalanine or tryptophan. A D gene is named only where the DNA matches it firmly. Size is stated for part of the rows, as once, few or many counts, or as a class when the clone is expanded.

j_call | d_call | v_call | cdr3_length | clone_size | cdr3_aa | cdr3_nt
TRBJ2-7 | . | TRBV14 | 14 | . | CASSQFRGIYEQYF | TGTGCCAGCAGCCAATTCCGGGGGATCTACGAGCAGTACTTC
TRBJ2-2 | TRBD1 | TRBV4-3 | 17 | . | CASSRFLGQPNTGELFF | TGCGCCAGCAGCCGATTTTTGGGACAGCCGAACACCGGGGAGCTGTTTTTT
TRBJ2-7 | TRBD2 | TRBV9 | 15 | . | CASSAGLAVTYEQYF | TGTGCCAGCAGCGCGGGACTAGCGGTAACCTACGAGCAGTACTTC
TRBJ2-5 | . | TRBV6-6 | 15 | once | CASSYASGWQETQYF | TGTGCCAGCAGTTACGCGTCAGGGTGGCAAGAGACCCAGTACTTC
TRBJ1-2 | . | TRBV5-1 | 14 | . | CASSLVPGNYGYTF | TGCGCCAGCAGCTTAGTCCCGGGAAACTATGGCTACACCTTC
TRBJ1-1 | . | TRBV3-1/TRBV3-2 | 14 | . | CASSQDGLIAKAFF | TGTGCCAGCAGCCAAGACGGACTAATAGCTAAAGCTTTCTTT
TRBJ2-3 | . | TRBV10-1 | 15 | . | CASSDRGASTDTQYF | TGCGCCAGCAGTGACAGGGGGGCAAGCACAGATACGCAGTATTTT
TRBJ1-6 | TRBD1 | TRBV7-2 | 14 | few | CASTAQGAWSPLHF | TGTGCCAGCACCGCACAGGGGGCTTGGTCACCCCTCCACTTT
TRBJ2-1 | . | TRBV6-5 | 15 | . | CALGPGSPGRNEQFF | TGTGCCCTAGGCCCCGGGTCGCCGGGAAGAAATGAGCAGTTCTTC
TRBJ2-7 | TRBD2 | TRBV3-1/TRBV3-2 | 14 | . | CASRGASGESGQYF | TGTGCCAGCAGGGGCGCTAGCGGGGAGTCCGGGCAGTACTTC
TRBJ1-2 | TRBD1 | TRBV2 | 14 | . | CASRARGLDYGYTF | TGTGCCAGCAGGGCCAGGGGGCTGGACTATGGCTACACCTTC
TRBJ1-2 | . | TRBV4-3 | 14 | . | CASSDGRVDRGYTF | TGCGCCAGCAGCGACGGCAGGGTGGATCGTGGCTACACCTTC
TRBJ2-2 | . | TRBV9 | 16 | . | CASSSEGGVNTGELFF | TGTGCCAGCAGCTCTGAGGGCGGGGTAAACACCGGGGAGCTGTTTTTT
TRBJ2-2 | . | TRBV18 | 14 | . | CASSPGRATGELFF | TGTGCCAGCTCACCGGGCAGAGCTACCGGGGAGCTGTTTTTT
TRBJ2-1 | . | TRBV7-9 | 13 | . | CASSITGSWEQFF | TGTGCCAGCAGCATAACAGGTTCTTGGGAGCAGTTCTTC
TRBJ2-7 | TRBD1 | TRBV4-3 | 15 | . | CASSQLDRGRSEQYF | TGCGCCAGCAGCCAACTGGACAGGGGGAGATCCGAGCAGTACTTC
TRBJ2-7 | . | TRBV6-5 | 12 | once | CASSLGRQKEYF | TGTGCCAGCAGTCTGGGCAGGCAAAAGGAGTACTTC